The clone carrying this T cell receptor beta chain was detected many times. The target antigen is unknown. These data belong to a study of early T cells in non-severe SARS-CoV-2 infection. Study overall: Unsorted whole-blood RNA was sequenced in bulk, leaving chains unpaired. Study observations and caveats: Comparison of clonotypes with VDJdb favored anti-spike CD8 responses while missing private and CD4 specificities.

Researchers attached unique molecular identifiers to individual cDNA molecules. MiXCR was run by TCRdb on the 5' RACE reads, yielding one entry per CDR3 protein. The sample has over 50,000 distinct CDR3 sequences; about 8% are singletons. The CDR3 covers 17 residues. Germline CDR1 LGHNA, CDR2 YNFKEQ. Germline trimming cut 1 base from V and 2 bases from J; bases unmatched to any gene: 7. The material sequenced was whole blood, taken at baseline. The chain couples TRBV4-2 to TRBJ2-3; 9 positions agree with TRBD2. The TCR comes from an adult who was a healthcare worker with PCR-confirmed SARS-CoV-2 infection or an uninfected control (not recorded which). The CDR3 coding sequence is TGTGCCAGCAGCCAAGTGGCGGGGACTAGCCTCACAGATACGCAGTATTTT. It codes for CASSQVAGTSLTDTQYF.